This T cell receptor (beta chain) was captured by sequencing in a study of blood T cell repertoires in COVID-19. Trimming cost V 0 bases and J 7 bases, with 10 bases left between them. Germline-derived CDR1 and CDR2 are MRHNA and SNTAGT. The CDR3 has 15 residues. Per the study methods: By means of reference gene primer amplification, nucleated cell counts were estimated. Clones were read by immunoSEQ multiplex PCR, and TCRdb kept only the in-frame ones, dropping some. That table supplies the V and J calls and clone size; D and trimming were determined from the DNA. This table has more than 200,000 clones, around nine tenths appearing once.

The sequencing input was peripheral blood. The chain is built from TRBV6-4 and TRBJ1-6; D is unresolved. The receptor's source is a man aged 18 to 35 with active or convalescent COVID-19. In DNA, the CDR3 is TGTGCCAGCAGTGACTCGGCAGCGGGCAATTCACCCCTCCACTTT. It yields the protein CASSDSAAGNSPLHF.